The 15 T cell receptor beta chains below all came from one sample that was sequenced in a study of T-cell reconstitution after alpha-beta-depleted transplantation in children. Unique molecular identifiers were used in preparing the TCRbeta library. TCRdb used MiXCR to reprocess the PCR reads, holding one entry per CDR3 protein. The sample lists 60,000 to 85,000 distinct CDR3 sequences, around 18% occurring once. This specimen was PBMCs, mostly from graft donor cells, taken 360 days after TCRalphabeta/CD19-depleted stem cell transplant. Receptor source: a male patient aged 2 to 10 who had a stem cell transplant for acute lymphoblastic leukemia, so the T cells may come from the graft donor.

The chain links TRBV6-5 to TRBJ2-2, with D possibly TRBD2 on 6 matching bases. Germline V lookup: CDR1 MNHEY, CDR2 SVGAGI. The CDR3 runs 16 residues. Trimming left V 0 bases short and J 1 base short, with 9 bases between. CDR3 in amino acids: CASSYSLALNTGELFF. Written as DNA, the CDR3 is TGTGCCAGCAGTTACTCCCTAGCGCTGAACACCGGGGAGCTGTTTTTT.

The chain uses TRBV5-6 and TRBJ2-3, with 10 bases matching TRBD2. With 2 bases clipped from V and 4 bases from J, the junction kept 7 bases outside the gene matches. The CDR3 extends over 16 amino acids. The germline V gene encodes CDR1 SGHDT and CDR2 YYEEEE. CDR3 DNA sequence: TGTGCCAGCAGCTTCCGGACTAGCGGAGGGGCAGATACGCAGTATTTT. Protein sequence: CASSFRTSGGADTQYF.

The chain is built from TRBV21-1 and TRBJ2-3; TRBD2, the table's D call, lacks a check against the DNA. TRBV21-1 is designated a pseudogene. The CDR3 is 19 residues long. CDR3 sequence (DNA): TGTGCCAGCAGCTTACCCTCTGTTAGGGCGGGAGAGGACACAGATACGCAGTATTTT. This codes for CASSLPSVRAGEDTDTQYF.

This clonotype was seen only a few times. The chain couples TRBV7-9 to TRBJ2-1; 10 bases fit TRBD2. The CDR3 totals 15 residues. Germline lookup yields CDR1 SEHNR and CDR2 FQNEAQ (reference sequence). The ends lost 5 bases at V and 8 bases at J; junction bases unmatched: 9. DNA of the CDR3: TGTGCCAGCAGCACCCCTAGCGGGAGATTCTATGAGCAGTTCTTC. It yields the protein CASSTPSGRFYEQFF.

This clonotype was seen a few times. This chain links TRBV5-1 with TRBJ2-1; 8 bases agree with TRBD1. CDR1 and CDR2 (germline): SGHRS, YFSETQ. Germline trimming cut 4 bases from V and 6 bases from J; bases unmatched to any gene: 3. The CDR3 length is 13 residues. CDR3 bases: TGCGCCAGCAGCCGACAGGGGCCCAATGAGCAGTTCTTC. Its translation: CASSRQGPNEQFF.

This sequence joins TRBV6-5 and TRBJ2-2; D unresolved. The germline V gene encodes CDR1 MNHEY and CDR2 SVGAGI. CDR3 length: 13 residues. Trimming took 1 base from V and 5 from J, leaving 5 bases between them. The CDR3 protein is CASSYYLTGELFF. In DNA form, the CDR3 reads TGTGCCAGCAGTTACTATCTTACCGGGGAGCTGTTTTTT.

This chain links TRBV30 with TRBJ2-7, with TRBD1 as a possible D gene (6 bases). Germline V gene sequence: CDR1 GTSNPN, CDR2 SVGIG (reference sequence). The CDR3 totals 13 residues. The V gene lost 1 base and the J gene lost 6 bases, with 13 bases spanning the gap. This CDR3 is CAWSGAGVGEQYF. Written as DNA, the CDR3 is TGTGCCTGGAGTGGTGCAGGGGTCGGCGAGCAGTACTTC.

V is TRBV12-3 or TRBV12-4 and J is TRBJ2-7; D call uncertain. V lost 2 bases, J lost 0 bases, and 14 bases lay in between. The CDR3 is 16 amino acids. The CDR3 DNA reads as TGTGCCAGCAGTTTACTGAGGACGGTTAGCTCCTACGAGCAGTACTTC. Protein product: CASSLLRTVSSYEQYF.

The CDR3 region is CSVRGTSRHKNIQYF. Written as DNA, the CDR3 is TGCAGCGTTCGTGGGACTAGCCGACACAAAAACATTCAGTACTTC. The genes are TRBV29-1 and TRBJ2-4; 9 bases agree with TRBD2. V lost 5 bases to trimming and J lost 3 bases; unmatched junction nucleotides: 8. The CDR3 is made up of 15 amino acids. Germline CDR1 and CDR2: SQVTM and ANQGSEA.

This clonotype was recorded a few times. The rearrangement links TRBV5-5 to TRBJ2-7, with D tentatively TRBD1 (6 bases). The CDR3 contains 15 residues. The germline V gene has CDR1 SGHKS and CDR2 YYEKEE (reference sequence). Trimming shortened V by 4 bases and J by 0 bases, and 14 bases separated the two germline ends. The CDR3 DNA follows: TGTGCCAGCAGCAGACGACAGGAAACCTCCTACGAGCAGTACTTC. This sequence encodes CASSRRQETSYEQYF.

CDR3 DNA: TGTGCCAGCAGTCCCTTCACGGGCCTTACAGGGGCCAGCCAAGAGACCCAGTACTTC. It encodes CASSPFTGLTGASQETQYF. The rearrangement links TRBV12-3 or TRBV12-4 to TRBJ2-5; 7 bases are a match to TRBD1. The CDR3 consists of 19 residues. V lost 5 bases to trimming and J lost 1 base; unmatched junction nucleotides: 19.

This clonotype was counted between two and nine times. This chain connects TRBV7-8 to TRBJ1-1, with D tentatively TRBD1 (5 bases). V lost 3 bases and J 5 bases, leaving 13 bases between the germline ends. Germline lookup yields CDR1 SGHVS and CDR2 FQNEAQ. This CDR3 comprises 14 residues. Here the CDR3 DNA reads TGTGCCAGCAGCTTTAGAGGGGTACTAACTGAAGCTTTCTTT. This encodes CASSFRGVLTEAFF.

The gene calls are TRBV5-1 and TRBJ2-7; no clear D gene. Trimming removed 3 bases at V and 3 bases at J, with 10 bases between. The CDR3 is 13 amino acids. Germline V gene sequence: CDR1 SGHRS, CDR2 YFSETQ. CDR3 in DNA: TGCGCCAGCAGCTGGAAAGTGAACTACGAGCAGTACTTC. Translation gives CASSWKVNYEQYF.

The table lists this clonotype with many counts. The rearrangement joins TRBV7-8 to TRBJ2-3, with 10 bases identical to TRBD2. Germline values: CDR1 SGHVS, CDR2 FQNEAQ. The junction had 8 bases not matched to a gene; V was cut back by 4 bases and J by 1 base. The CDR3 totals 17 residues. The CDR3 region has the DNA TGTGCCAGCAGCTCACTAGCCGGGACTAGCGGCACAGATACGCAGTATTTT. Translation: CASSSLAGTSGTDTQYF.

In the case of this clonotype: An end of the junction does not agree with germline; a read error may underlie this. The genes are TRBV15 and TRBJ2-7, with D uncertain. This CDR3 has 14 amino acids. Germline V lookup: CDR1 LNHNV, CDR2 YYDKDF (reference sequence). The CDR3 sequence: CASSRGRPSGEQYF. CDR3 sequence (DNA): TGTGCCTCCAGCAGAGGTCGCCCCTCTGGCGAGCAGTACTTC.